This is a list of T cell receptor beta chains from one sample in a study of T cells in localized non-small cell lung cancer. The protocol was immunoSEQ multiplex PCR, while the TCRdb copy is restricted to in-frame clones and leaves out a portion. The sample records some 20,000 clones, 90% being singletons. The sample consisted of peripheral blood, taken before any cancer treatment. Receptor source: a woman aged 35 to 75 with stage I lung adenocarcinoma. Both conserved end residues are part of each CDR3. The order of the fields is CDR3 DNA, CDR3 protein, clone size, V gene, J gene, D gene. A D gene is named only where the DNA matches it firmly. Rows give clone size only sometimes, using once, few, many, or a class for an expanded clone.

CDR3 DNA: TGTGCCAGCAGCTTAGCAGGGATTAGCACAGATACGCAGTATTTT
CDR3 protein: CASSLAGISTDTQYF
clone size: -
V gene: TRBV7-8
J gene: TRBJ2-3
D gene: -

CDR3 DNA: TGTGCCAGCAGTCCATCGCCTCTCGGAACTAATGAAAAACTGTTTTTT
CDR3 protein: CASSPSPLGTNEKLFF
clone size: -
V gene: TRBV27
J gene: TRBJ1-4
D gene: -

CDR3 DNA: TGCGCCAGCAGCCAAGAGATAGCGGGAGGGGTCAGCTACAATGAGCAGTTCTTC
CDR3 protein: CASSQEIAGGVSYNEQFF
clone size: -
V gene: TRBV4-3
J gene: TRBJ2-1
D gene: TRBD2

CDR3 DNA: TGCAGTGCTCTTCGGGGGAATGAGCAGTTCTTC
CDR3 protein: CSALRGNEQFF
clone size: once
V gene: TRBV20-1
J gene: TRBJ2-1
D gene: -

CDR3 DNA: TGTGCCAGTAGTATGGTGGGGAGACAGCCCCAGCATTTT
CDR3 protein: CASSMVGRQPQHF
clone size: few
V gene: TRBV19
J gene: TRBJ1-5
D gene: -

CDR3 DNA: TGCGCCAGCAGCTCCGGGACAGTCACCTACGAGCAGTACTTC
CDR3 protein: CASSSGTVTYEQYF
clone size: -
V gene: TRBV5-1
J gene: TRBJ2-7
D gene: TRBD1

CDR3 DNA: TGCGCCAGCAGCGCCCTTGTGAGGGTGAGGGGCACCGGGGAGCTGTTTTTT
CDR3 protein: CASSALVRVRGTGELFF
clone size: -
V gene: TRBV5-1
J gene: TRBJ2-2
D gene: -

CDR3 DNA: TGCGCCAGCAGCCAAGGGAGAGACAGGGCCCTGGTCCCTGGGGCCAACGTCCTGACTTTC
CDR3 protein: CASSQGRDRALVPGANVLTF
clone size: -
V gene: TRBV4-1
J gene: TRBJ2-6
D gene: TRBD1

CDR3 DNA: TGTGCCAGCAGCTGGAGGGGGGAGAACACTGAAGCTTTCTTT
CDR3 protein: CASSWRGENTEAFF
clone size: -
V gene: TRBV5-5
J gene: TRBJ1-1
D gene: -

CDR3 DNA: TGTGCCAGCAGCTACTTTGACAGGGACTCTAACTATGGCTACACCTTC
CDR3 protein: CASSYFDRDSNYGYTF
clone size: -
V gene: TRBV7-9
J gene: TRBJ1-2
D gene: TRBD1

CDR3 DNA: TGTGCCAGTAGCACGTACAGGTGGGGTGACAATGAGCAGTTCTTC
CDR3 protein: CASSTYRWGDNEQFF
clone size: -
V gene: TRBV19
J gene: TRBJ2-1
D gene: -

CDR3 DNA: TGCGCCAGCAGCCAAGAATCCGGGTCCCTCACAGATACGCAGTATTTT
CDR3 protein: CASSQESGSLTDTQYF
clone size: -
V gene: TRBV4-3
J gene: TRBJ2-3
D gene: -

CDR3 DNA: TGTGCCAGCAGCTTGGATGGGGGACAGTACAATGAGCAGTTCTTC
CDR3 protein: CASSLDGGQYNEQFF
clone size: -
V gene: TRBV5-4
J gene: TRBJ2-1
D gene: TRBD1

CDR3 DNA: TGTGCCAGTGGGGGGGCGCATAAAGGTCAGCCCCAGCATTTT
CDR3 protein: CASGGAHKGQPQHF
clone size: -
V gene: TRBV19
J gene: TRBJ1-5
D gene: -

CDR3 DNA: TGCGCCAGCAGCCAAGGAATAGGGACTAGCGGGATTGGTATCTCTGGGGCCAACGTCCTGACTTTC
CDR3 protein: CASSQGIGTSGIGISGANVLTF
clone size: -
V gene: TRBV4-3
J gene: TRBJ2-6
D gene: TRBD2

CDR3 DNA: TGTGCCAGTAGTATTGGACCCTCCAGAAACAATGAGCAGTTCTTC
CDR3 protein: CASSIGPSRNNEQFF
clone size: once
V gene: TRBV19
J gene: TRBJ2-1
D gene: -

CDR3 DNA: TGTGCCAGCAGCCCGACTAGCGGGAGGGCTCACGGGGAGCTGTTTTTT
CDR3 protein: CASSPTSGRAHGELFF
clone size: -
V gene: TRBV7-9
J gene: TRBJ2-2
D gene: TRBD2

CDR3 DNA: TGTGCCAGCAGTGGTTGGAGAAACACAGATACGCAGTATTTT
CDR3 protein: CASSGWRNTDTQYF
clone size: once
V gene: TRBV2
J gene: TRBJ2-3
D gene: -

CDR3 DNA: TGTGCCAGCAGCCATGACGGCTACACTGAAGCTTTCTTT
CDR3 protein: CASSHDGYTEAFF
clone size: -
V gene: TRBV7-2
J gene: TRBJ1-1
D gene: -

CDR3 DNA: TGTGCCAGCCATGGGCAGGGGGCAGGCACCGGGGAGCTGTTTTTT
CDR3 protein: CASHGQGAGTGELFF
clone size: -
V gene: TRBV27
J gene: TRBJ2-2
D gene: TRBD1

CDR3 DNA: TGTGCCAGCTCACCAGGGGGACGGACCTCTTTGAGCTCTGGGGCCAACGTCCTGACTTTC
CDR3 protein: CASSPGGRTSLSSGANVLTF
clone size: -
V gene: TRBV18
J gene: TRBJ2-6
D gene: -

CDR3 DNA: TGTGCCAGCAGCCAAGGACGGGTTAGGGTAGCGGGAGATCCCGGGGAGCTGTTTTTT
CDR3 protein: CASSQGRVRVAGDPGELFF
clone size: -
V gene: TRBV14
J gene: TRBJ2-2
D gene: TRBD2